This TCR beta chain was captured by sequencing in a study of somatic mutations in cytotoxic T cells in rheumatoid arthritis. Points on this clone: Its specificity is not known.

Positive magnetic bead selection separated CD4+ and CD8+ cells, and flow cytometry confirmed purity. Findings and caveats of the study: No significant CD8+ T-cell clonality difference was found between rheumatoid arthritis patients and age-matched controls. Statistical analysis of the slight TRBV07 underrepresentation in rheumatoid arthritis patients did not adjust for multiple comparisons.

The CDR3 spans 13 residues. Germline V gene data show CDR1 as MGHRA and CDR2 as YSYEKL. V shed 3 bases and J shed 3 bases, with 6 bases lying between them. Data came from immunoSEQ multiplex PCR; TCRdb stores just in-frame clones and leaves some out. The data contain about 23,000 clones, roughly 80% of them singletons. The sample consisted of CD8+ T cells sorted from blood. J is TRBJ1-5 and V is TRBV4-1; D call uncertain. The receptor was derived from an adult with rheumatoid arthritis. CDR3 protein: CASSQGVNQPQHF. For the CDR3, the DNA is TGCGCCAGCAGCCAGGGAGTCAATCAGCCCCAGCATTTT.